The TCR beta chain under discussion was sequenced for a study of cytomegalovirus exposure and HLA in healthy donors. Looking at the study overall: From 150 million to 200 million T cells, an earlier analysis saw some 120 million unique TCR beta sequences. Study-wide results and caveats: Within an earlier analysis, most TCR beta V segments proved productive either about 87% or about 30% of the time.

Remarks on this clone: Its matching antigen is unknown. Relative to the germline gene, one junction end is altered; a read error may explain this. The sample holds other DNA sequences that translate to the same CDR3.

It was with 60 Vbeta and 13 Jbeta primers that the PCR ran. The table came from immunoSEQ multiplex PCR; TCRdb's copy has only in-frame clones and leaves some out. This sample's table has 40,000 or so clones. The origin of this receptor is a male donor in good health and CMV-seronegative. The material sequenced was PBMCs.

As DNA, the CDR3 is TGTGCCAGCAGCTTAACCCGGGGACAGGGGGCAGATACGCAGTACTTT. It specifies CASSLTRGQGADTQYF. The chain is built from TRBV7-3 and TRBJ2-3; 12 bases agree with TRBD1. The CDR3 is 16 residues long. The germline gives CDR1 SGHTA, CDR2 FQGTGA.